One and the same sample provided the 17 T cell receptor beta chains below, sequenced in a study of siplizumab effects on memory and regulatory T cells. The method was immunoSEQ multiplex PCR; TCRdb's version includes in-frame clones alone and lacks a portion of them. This sample carries some 100,000 clones, around 92% of them seen once, and the ten largest clones take around 0.15%. The sample was CD4+ T cells sorted from blood. The receptors stem from a human donor in good health.

This chain links TRBV10-1 with TRBJ2-7; no clear D. The V end lost 0 bases, the J end lost 6 bases, and 9 bases lay between the germline ends. CDR3 size: 13 residues. Per germline, CDR1 WNHNN and CDR2 SYGVQD (reference sequence). CDR3 DNA sequence: TGCGCCAGCAGTGAGTCAGTCCCCCTCGAGCAGTACTTC. It is translated as CASSESVPLEQYF.

The chain combines TRBV11-2 with TRBJ2-2; possible D gene TRBD1, 5 bases. Germline CDR1 reads SGHAT; CDR2 reads FQNNGV. V dropped 0 bases and J dropped 5 bases, with 10 bases sitting between them. The CDR3 has 15 residues. The CDR3 loop is CASSLESGSTGELFF. For the CDR3, the DNA is TGTGCCAGCAGCTTAGAATCAGGGTCTACCGGGGAGCTGTTTTTT.

The chain joins TRBV5-8 to TRBJ1-5; tentatively, D is TRBD1 (5 bases). This CDR3 has 16 residues. Germline assignment: CDR1 SGHTS and CDR2 YDEGEE. The V end lost 0 bases, the J end lost 8 bases, and 18 bases lay between the germline ends. The CDR3 sequence is CASSLDLAWGNEPQHF. As DNA, the CDR3 is TGTGCCAGCAGCTTGGATCTTGCGTGGGGGAATGAGCCCCAGCATTTT.

The chain is built from TRBV28 and TRBJ1-1; D possibly corresponds to TRBD1 (6 bases). The germline V gene encodes CDR1 MDHEN and CDR2 SYDVKM. The V gene lost 6 bases and the J gene lost 1 base, with 12 bases spanning the gap. The CDR3 runs to 14 residues. CDR3 protein: CASSFTGQNTEAFF. The DNA of the CDR3 is TGTGCCAGCAGCTTCACAGGGCAGAACACTGAAGCTTTCTTT.

The chain has TRBV11-2 and TRBJ1-2; D might be TRBD1 (5 bases). The ends were cut back, 4 bases at V and 0 bases at J, with 12 bases in the middle. Per germline, CDR1 SGHAT and CDR2 FQNNGV. This CDR3 has 15 residues. In DNA, the CDR3 is TGTGCCAGCAGCTGGTCCCGGGGCACTAACTATGGCTACACCTTC. Translated, it gives CASSWSRGTNYGYTF.

V gene TRBV18 combines with J gene TRBJ2-1; D is perhaps TRBD1 or TRBD2 (5 bases each). V was cut by 0 bases and J by 8 bases, with 14 bases left in between. Germline V gives CDR1 KGHSH, CDR2 LQKENI. This CDR3 has 15 amino acids. CDR3 residues: CASSPPTGQFDEQFF. The CDR3 DNA reads as TGTGCCAGCTCACCACCGACGGGGCAGTTCGATGAGCAGTTCTTC.

This sequence joins TRBV29-1 and TRBJ2-5, with TRBD1 matching over 8 bases. Germline trimming cut 7 bases from V and 3 bases from J; bases unmatched to any gene: 4. The CDR3 covers 12 residues. Looked up from germline, CDR1 is SQVTM and CDR2 is ANQGSEA. Here the CDR3 reads CSAQGQEETQYF. Written as DNA, the CDR3 is TGCAGCGCCCAGGGACAGGAAGAGACCCAGTACTTC. The whole variable domain, remainder taken from reference TRBV29-1 and TRBJ2-5, is SAVISQKPSRDICQRGTSLTIQCQVDSQVTMMFWYRQQPGQSLTLIATANQGSEATYESGFVIDKFPISRPNLTFSTLTVSNMSPEDSSIYLCSAQGQEETQYFGPGTRLLVL.

This clone was picked up a small number of times. V usage is TRBV7-9 and J usage is TRBJ1-1, with 8 bases that match TRBD1. The CDR3 spans 14 residues. After removal of 3 bases from V and 1 base from J, the junction contained 1 base not matched to a gene. The V gene's germline CDR1 is SEHNR and CDR2 FQNEAQ (reference sequence). Here the CDR3 reads CASSLQGANTEAFF. The CDR3 DNA reads TGTGCCAGCAGCTTGCAGGGGGCGAACACTGAAGCTTTCTTT.

This sequence joins TRBV7-3 and TRBJ2-2, with D possibly being TRBD1 (5 bases). The V gene lost 7 bases and the J gene lost 5 bases, with 14 bases spanning the gap. From germline, CDR1 is SGHTA and CDR2 FQGTGA. The CDR3 contains 14 residues. The CDR3 loop is CASTLGQGTGELFF. CDR3 nucleotides: TGTGCCAGCACCCTGGGGCAGGGTACCGGGGAGCTGTTTTTT.

This chain joins TRBV5-1 and TRBJ2-3, with 11 nucleotides matching TRBD2. CDR1 is SGHRS, CDR2 YFSETQ, per germline. This CDR3 region has 16 residues. Losses at the gene ends were 1 base for V and 2 bases for J; bases not matched to a gene: 3. CDR3: CASSLMGLADTDTQYF. The CDR3 nucleotides are TGCGCCAGCAGCTTGATGGGACTAGCGGACACAGATACGCAGTATTTT.

V gene TRBV10-3 combines with J gene TRBJ1-4; tentatively, D is TRBD1 (5 bases). V was pared by 8 bases and J by 8 bases, with 12 bases between. The CDR3 totals 12 residues. The germline V gene has CDR1 ENHRY and CDR2 SYGVKD. CDR3 nucleotide sequence: TGTGCCATCGGCGGGGGAAACGAAAAACTGTTTTTT. This codes for CAIGGGNEKLFF.

The CDR3 sequence is CASSLEWTEETQYF. In DNA form, the CDR3 reads TGCGCCAGCAGCTTGGAGTGGACAGAAGAGACCCAGTACTTC. The gene calls are TRBV5-1 and TRBJ2-5; TRBD1 is a possible D gene (6 bases). Trimming pared 0 bases from V and 3 bases from J, leaving 9 bases between. CDR1 and CDR2 (germline): SGHRS, YFSETQ. This CDR3 spans 14 amino acids.

J is TRBJ2-3 and V is TRBV6-5; D remains ambiguous. CDR3 size: 14 residues. The germline gives CDR1 MNHEY, CDR2 SVGAGI. The germline V and J ends were trimmed by 2 bases and 4 bases, with 10 bases remaining between them. The CDR3: CASSYVGSSDTQYF. CDR3 bases: TGTGCCAGCAGTTACGTGGGCTCCTCAGATACGCAGTATTTT.

The J gene is TRBJ2-6, the V gene TRBV19; D unclear. Trimming removed 8 bases from V and 0 bases from J, with 8 bases in between. Germline lookup yields CDR1 LNHDA and CDR2 SQIVND (reference sequence). The CDR3 is 14 amino acids. CDR3 coding DNA: TGTGCCAGTGTGGTTAACTCTGGGGCCAACGTCCTGACTTTC. It is translated as CASVVNSGANVLTF. The variable domain in full, with the rest retrieved from reference TRBV19 and TRBJ2-6, is DGGITQSPKYLFRKEGQNVTLSCEQNLNHDAMYWYRQDPGQGLRLIYYSQIVNDFQKGDIAEGYSVSREKKESFPLTVTSAQKNPTAFYLCASVVNSGANVLTFGAGSRLTVL.

The chain links TRBV5-1 to TRBJ2-7, with D possibly matching TRBD2 (5 bases). This CDR3 has 15 amino acids. Germline loops: CDR1 SGHRS, CDR2 YFSETQ. Trimming cost V 0 bases and J 0 bases, with 10 bases left between them. CDR3: CASSLVPGSSYEQYF. The CDR3 DNA sequence: TGCGCCAGCAGCTTGGTACCGGGGAGCTCCTACGAGCAGTACTTC.

The chain carries TRBV7-9 and TRBJ2-5; no clear D gene. This CDR3 contains 14 residues. Trimming shortened V by 2 bases and J by 3 bases, and 10 bases separated the two germline ends. The germline CDR1 and CDR2 sequences are SEHNR and FQNEAQ (reference sequence). CDR3 loop: CASSLRTLKETQYF. For the CDR3, the DNA is TGTGCCAGCAGCTTACGGACCTTGAAAGAGACCCAGTACTTC.

V and J are TRBV27 and TRBJ2-5; the match to TRBD2 covers 11 bases. The trim removed 3 bases at V and 0 bases at J, leaving 3 bases unmatched. The V gene's germline CDR1 is MNHEY and CDR2 SMNVEV (reference sequence). The CDR3 has 16 amino acids. The CDR3 here is CASSFSSGGNQETQYF. For the CDR3, the DNA is TGTGCCAGCAGTTTTTCTAGCGGGGGGAACCAAGAGACCCAGTACTTC.